This entry describes one T cell receptor (beta chain). The data stem from a study of CD8 T cells in Susac syndrome. Roughly 0.45 to 1 ug RNA was reverse transcribed with random hexamers. An immunoSEQ multiplex PCR generated amplified TCR beta CDR3 products spanning 54 Vbeta and 13 Jbeta. TCRdb recomputed calls from the immunoSEQ multiplex PCR reads with MiXCR, one row per CDR3 protein. This table has over 150,000 distinct CDR3 sequences, about 96% appearing once. Sequencing of TCR beta was performed on blood CD8+ T cells and on blood CD4+ T cells. This clonotype originated in a human donor with multiple sclerosis. The source material was CD4+ T cells from PBMCs.

The CDR3 is CASSPIIGLGTEAFF. In DNA, the CDR3 is TGTGCCAGCAGTCCCATAATAGGGTTGGGCACTGAAGCTTTCTTT. The V call is TRBV12-3 or TRBV12-4, the J call TRBJ1-1, with D hard to call. V shed 5 bases and J shed 4 bases, with 17 bases lying between them. The CDR3 consists of 15 residues.